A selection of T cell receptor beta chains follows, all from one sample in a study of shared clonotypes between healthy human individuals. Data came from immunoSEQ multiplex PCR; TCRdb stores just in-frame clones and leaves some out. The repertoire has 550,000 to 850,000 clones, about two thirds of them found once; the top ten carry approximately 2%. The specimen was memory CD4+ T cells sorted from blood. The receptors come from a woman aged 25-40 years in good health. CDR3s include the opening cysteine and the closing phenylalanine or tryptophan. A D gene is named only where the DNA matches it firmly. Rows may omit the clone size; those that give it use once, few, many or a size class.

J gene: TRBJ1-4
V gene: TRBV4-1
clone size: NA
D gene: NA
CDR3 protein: CASSRAGYLFKKGGEKLFF
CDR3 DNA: TGCGCCAGCAGCCGCGCGGGATACCTGTTTAAAAAGGGGGGGGAAAAACTGTTTTTT

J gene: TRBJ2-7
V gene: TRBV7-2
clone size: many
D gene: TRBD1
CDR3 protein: CASSWRGTDPSMQYF
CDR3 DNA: TGTGCCAGCAGCTGGAGAGGGACAGACCCTTCGATGCAGTACTTC

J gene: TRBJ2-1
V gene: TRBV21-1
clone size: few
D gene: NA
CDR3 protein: CANSSPGNEQFF
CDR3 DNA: TGTGCCAACTCCTCCCCGGGCAATGAGCAGTTCTTC

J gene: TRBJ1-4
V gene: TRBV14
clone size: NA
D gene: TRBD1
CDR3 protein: CASSQNKGTGHEKLFF
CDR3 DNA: TGTGCCAGCAGCCAAAATAAGGGGACAGGCCATGAAAAACTGTTTTTT

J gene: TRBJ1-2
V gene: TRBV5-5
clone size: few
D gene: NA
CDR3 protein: CASSLIINGHGYTF
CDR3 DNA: TGTGCCAGCAGCTTAATAATCAATGGGCATGGCTACACCTTC

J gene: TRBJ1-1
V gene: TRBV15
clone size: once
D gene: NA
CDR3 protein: CATSGPRNTEAFF
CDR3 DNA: TGTGCCACCAGCGGGCCGCGAAACACTGAAGCTTTCTTT

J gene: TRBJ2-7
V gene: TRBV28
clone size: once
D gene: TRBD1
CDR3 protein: CASSSGQGVPYEQYF
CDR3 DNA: TGTGCCAGCAGTTCGGGACAGGGGGTTCCCTACGAGCAGTACTTC

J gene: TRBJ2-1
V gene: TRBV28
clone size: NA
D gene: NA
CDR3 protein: CASRTHNEQFF
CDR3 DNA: TGTGCCAGCAGAACACACAATGAGCAGTTCTTC

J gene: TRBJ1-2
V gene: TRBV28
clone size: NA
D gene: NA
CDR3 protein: CASRLGINYGYTF
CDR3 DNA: TGTGCCAGCCGCCTCGGGATTAACTATGGCTACACCTTC

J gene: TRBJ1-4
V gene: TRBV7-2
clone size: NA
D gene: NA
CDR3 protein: CASSHSGGTSNEKLFF
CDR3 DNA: TGTGCCAGCAGCCACTCGGGGGGGACAAGTAATGAAAAACTGTTTTTT

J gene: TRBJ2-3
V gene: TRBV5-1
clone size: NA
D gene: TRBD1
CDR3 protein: CASRDGTGFGTDTQYF
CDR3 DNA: TGCGCCAGCAGGGACGGGACAGGGTTCGGCACAGATACGCAGTATTTT

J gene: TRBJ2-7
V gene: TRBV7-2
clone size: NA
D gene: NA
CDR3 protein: CASSKRRGYEQYF
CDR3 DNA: TGTGCCAGCAGCAAAAGGCGAGGCTACGAGCAGTACTTC

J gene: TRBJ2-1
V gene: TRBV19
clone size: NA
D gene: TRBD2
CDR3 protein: CASSTTSGAYNEQFF
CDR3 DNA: TGTGCCAGTAGTACGACTAGCGGGGCCTACAATGAGCAGTTCTTC

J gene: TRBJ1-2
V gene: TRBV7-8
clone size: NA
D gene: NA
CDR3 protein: CASSLVGRGIYGYTF
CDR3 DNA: TGTGCCAGCAGCTTAGTTGGCAGGGGCATATATGGCTACACCTTC

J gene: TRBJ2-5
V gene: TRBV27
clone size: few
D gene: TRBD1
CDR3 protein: CASSRRQGQETQYF
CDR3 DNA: TGTGCCAGCAGTCGTCGACAGGGTCAAGAGACCCAGTACTTC

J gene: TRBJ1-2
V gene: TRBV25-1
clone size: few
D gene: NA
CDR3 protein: CASTREGRYTF
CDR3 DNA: TGTGCCAGTACCCGCGAGGGACGCTACACCTTC

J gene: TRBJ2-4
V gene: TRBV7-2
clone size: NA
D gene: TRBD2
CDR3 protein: CASSRGSGRVPLQENIQYF
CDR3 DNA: TGTGCCAGCAGCCGGGGCAGCGGGAGGGTCCCACTCCAAGAAAACATTCAGTACTTC

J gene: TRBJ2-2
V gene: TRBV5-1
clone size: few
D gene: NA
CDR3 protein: CASSLGTQTGELFF
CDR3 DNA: TGCGCCAGCAGCTTGGGGACACAAACCGGGGAGCTGTTTTTT

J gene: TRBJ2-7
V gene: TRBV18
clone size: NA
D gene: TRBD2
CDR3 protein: CASSPGLAGVGEQYF
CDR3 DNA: TGTGCCAGCTCACCGGGACTAGCGGGAGTAGGCGAGCAGTACTTC

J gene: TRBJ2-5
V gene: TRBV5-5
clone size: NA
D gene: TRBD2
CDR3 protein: CASSPGRTSEETQYF
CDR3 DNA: TGTGCCAGCAGCCCGGGCAGGACTAGCGAAGAGACCCAGTACTTC

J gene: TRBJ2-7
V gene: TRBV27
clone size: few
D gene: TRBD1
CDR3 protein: CAPPGGGFREQSYEQYF
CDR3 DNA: TGTGCCCCCCCAGGGGGCGGATTTAGGGAACAATCCTACGAGCAGTACTTC

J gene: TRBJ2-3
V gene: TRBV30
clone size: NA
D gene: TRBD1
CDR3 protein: CAWDLTGGLEPSTDTQYF
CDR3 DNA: TGTGCCTGGGATCTTACAGGGGGATTGGAACCTAGCACAGATACGCAGTATTTT

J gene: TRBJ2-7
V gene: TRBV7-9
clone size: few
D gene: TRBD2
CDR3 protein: CASSRRQTSGSFYEQYF
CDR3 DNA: TGTGCCAGCAGCCGGCGACAGACTAGCGGGAGCTTCTACGAGCAGTACTTC

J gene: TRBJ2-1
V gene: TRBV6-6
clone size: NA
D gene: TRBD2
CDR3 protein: CASVAGGPSSYNEQFF
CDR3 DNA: TGTGCCAGCGTAGCGGGAGGGCCCAGCTCCTACAATGAGCAGTTCTTC

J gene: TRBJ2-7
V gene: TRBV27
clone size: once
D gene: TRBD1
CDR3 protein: CASSLSARGFEQYF
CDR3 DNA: TGTGCCAGCAGTTTATCCGCCAGGGGGTTTGAGCAGTACTTC

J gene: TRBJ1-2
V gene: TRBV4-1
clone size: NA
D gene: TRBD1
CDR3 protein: CASSRVGTGTGYGYTF
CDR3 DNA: TGCGCCAGCAGCCGGGTAGGGACAGGGACTGGATATGGCTACACCTTC

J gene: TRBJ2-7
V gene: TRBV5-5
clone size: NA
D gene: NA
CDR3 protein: CASSLARVGEQYF
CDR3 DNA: TGTGCCAGCAGCTTGGCTAGGGTAGGCGAGCAGTACTTC

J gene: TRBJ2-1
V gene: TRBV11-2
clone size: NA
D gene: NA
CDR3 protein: CASSWAVRGGRGETMKQFF
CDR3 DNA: TGTGCCAGCAGCTGGGCCGTGAGAGGGGGGAGAGGAGAGACAATGAAGCAGTTCTTC

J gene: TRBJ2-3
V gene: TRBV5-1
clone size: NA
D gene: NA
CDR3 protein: CASSLSEFGTDTQYF
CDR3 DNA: TGCGCCAGCAGCTTGTCAGAATTCGGCACAGATACGCAGTATTTT

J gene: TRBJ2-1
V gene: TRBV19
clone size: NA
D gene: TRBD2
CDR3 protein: CASTYSAGSYNEQFF
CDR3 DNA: TGTGCCAGTACCTACTCAGCGGGGAGTTACAATGAGCAGTTCTTC

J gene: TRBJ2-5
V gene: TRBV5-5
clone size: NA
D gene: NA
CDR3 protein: CASSFVRRNQETQYF
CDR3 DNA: TGTGCCAGCAGCTTTGTTAGACGGAACCAAGAGACCCAGTACTTC

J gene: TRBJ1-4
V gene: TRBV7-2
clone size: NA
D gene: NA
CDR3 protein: CASSLVSGTGNEKLFF
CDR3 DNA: TGTGCCAGCAGCTTAGTTTCCGGAACCGGGAATGAAAAACTGTTTTTT

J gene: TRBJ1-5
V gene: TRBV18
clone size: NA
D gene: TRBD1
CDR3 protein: CASSKTGAGNQPQHF
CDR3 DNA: TGTGCCAGCTCAAAGACAGGGGCCGGCAATCAGCCCCAGCATTTT

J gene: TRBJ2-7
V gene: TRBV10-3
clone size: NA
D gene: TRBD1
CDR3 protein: CATMDRYYEQYF
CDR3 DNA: TGTGCCACAATGGACAGGTATTACGAGCAGTACTTC